This T cell receptor (beta chain) stems from a study of CD8 T cells in Susac syndrome. The RNA input was about 0.5 to 1 ug, and it was reverse transcribed with random hexamers. Amplification of TCR beta CDR3 used immunoSEQ multiplex PCR across 54 Vbeta and 13 Jbeta. From the immunoSEQ multiplex PCR reads, TCRdb called clonotypes with MiXCR, one entry per CDR3 protein. The table shows about 180,000 distinct CDR3 sequences, with around 94% occurring only once. Germline trimming cut 5 bases from V and 0 bases from J; bases unmatched to any gene: 6. The CDR3 length is 16 residues. Germline CDR1 SGHAT, CDR2 FQNNGV.

The specimen was CD4+ T cells from PBMCs. This TCR was sampled from a human donor with Susac syndrome. The chain links TRBV11-2 to TRBJ2-7; 11 bases map to TRBD2. The CDR3 region has the DNA TGTGCCAGCAGCCCACTTAGCGGGAGGGCCTCCTACGAGCAGTACTTC. Translating gives CASSPLSGRASYEQYF. Full variable domain (rest looked up from reference TRBV11-2 and TRBJ2-7): EAGVAQSPRYKIIEKRQSVAFWCNPISGHATLYWYQQILGQGPKLLIQFQNNGVVDDSQLPKDRFSAERLKGVDSTLKIQPAKLEDSAVYLCASSPLSGRASYEQYFGPGTRLTVT.